This T cell receptor (beta chain) was identified in a study of CXCR3-negative and CXCR3-positive naive CD8 T cells. Preparation of TRB cDNA libraries relied on 5' RACE carrying UMI labels. TCRdb re-called the 5' RACE reads and shows each CDR3 protein once, DNA omitted. The sample's table shows about 130,000 distinct CDR3 sequences. Naive CD8+ T cells displayed a CD45RO-CCR7+CD27+CD95- phenotype. The sequenced material came from naive CXCR3- CD8+ T cells from blood. This sample's subset: CD45RO-CCR7+CD27+CD95- naive CD8+ T cells lacking CXCR3 (TNR3-). The receptor was isolated from a human donor in good health. Some clones in this sample may be carry-over from other donors' samples.

The CDR3 loop reads CASSSHDYEQYF. The chain combines TRBV6-6 with TRBJ2-7. Germline values: CDR1 MNHNY, CDR2 SVGAGI (reference sequence). This CDR3 spans 12 amino acids.